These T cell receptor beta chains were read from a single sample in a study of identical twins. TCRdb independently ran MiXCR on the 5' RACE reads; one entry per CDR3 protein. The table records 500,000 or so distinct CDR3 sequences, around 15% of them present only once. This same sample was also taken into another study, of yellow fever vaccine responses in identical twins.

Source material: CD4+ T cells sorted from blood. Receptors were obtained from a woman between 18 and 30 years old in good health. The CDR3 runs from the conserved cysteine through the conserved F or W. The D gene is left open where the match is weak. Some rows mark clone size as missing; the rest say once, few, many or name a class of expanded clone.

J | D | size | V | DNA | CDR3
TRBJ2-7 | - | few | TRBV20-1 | TGCAGTGCCCCCCTCGACCAGATGGGGCAGTACTTC | CSAPLDQMGQYF
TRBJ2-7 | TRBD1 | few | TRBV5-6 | TGTGCCAGCAGCCCTTTTGGCAGGGGGCTTGACGAGCAGTACTTC | CASSPFGRGLDEQYF
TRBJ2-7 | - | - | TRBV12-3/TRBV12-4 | TGTGCCAGCAGTGCCTTAGGGTGGGAGCAGTACTTC | CASSALGWEQYF
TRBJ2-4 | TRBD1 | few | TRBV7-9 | TGTGCCAGCAGCCCCGGGACAGGGGGCTTCGGCATTCAGTACTTC | CASSPGTGGFGIQYF
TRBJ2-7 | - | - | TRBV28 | TGTGCCAGCAGTTTGGGGTTGGGTACGGGCGAGCAGTACTTC | CASSLGLGTGEQYF
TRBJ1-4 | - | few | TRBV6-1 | TGTGCCAGCAGTCCCCGACTTCCAAATGAAAAACTGTTTTTT | CASSPRLPNEKLFF
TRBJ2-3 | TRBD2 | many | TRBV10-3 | TGTGCCATCAGTCACGCGGGAGTGAGAGATACGCAGTATTTT | CAISHAGVRDTQYF
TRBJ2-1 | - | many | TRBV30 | TGTGCCTGGAAGCGGTCGACGTCCTACAATGAGCAGTTCTTC | CAWKRSTSYNEQFF
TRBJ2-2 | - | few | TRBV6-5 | TGTGCCAGCAGTTACCGGTTGGGCCCTGGTAGGGAGCTGTTTTTT | CASSYRLGPGRELFF
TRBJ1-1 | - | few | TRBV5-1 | TGCGCCAGCAGCTTGGGATATGGGGGCACTGAAGCTTTCTTT | CASSLGYGGTEAFF
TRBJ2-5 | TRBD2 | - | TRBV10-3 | TGTGCCATCAGTGAGTCGTTGGGACTAGCGGTAACTCAAGAGACCCAGTACTTC | CAISESLGLAVTQETQYF
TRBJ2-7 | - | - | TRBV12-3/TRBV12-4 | TGTGCCAGCAGACGGACAGAGAGCCTGTACTTC | CASRRTESLYF
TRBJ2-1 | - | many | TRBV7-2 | TGTGCCAGCAGCAACTACAATGAGCAGTTCTTC | CASSNYNEQFF
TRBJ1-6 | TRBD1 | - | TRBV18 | TGTGCCAGCTCACCCGGGGACAGGCGGGCCCTCCACTTT | CASSPGDRRALHF
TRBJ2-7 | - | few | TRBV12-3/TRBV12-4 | TGTGCCAGCAGTTTTCGTCTAGCTTATAGAGACGAGCAGTACTTC | CASSFRLAYRDEQYF
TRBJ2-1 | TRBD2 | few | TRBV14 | TGTGCCAGCAGCCAATCCCGCATGATAGCGGGGAGATCCTACAATGAGCAGTTCTTC | CASSQSRMIAGRSYNEQFF
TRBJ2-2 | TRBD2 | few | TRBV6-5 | TGTGCCAGCAGTTACACGGGACTAGCGGGAGGATGGAGCACCGGGGAGCTGTTTTTT | CASSYTGLAGGWSTGELFF
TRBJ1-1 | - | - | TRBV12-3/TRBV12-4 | TGTGCCAGCAGCCAGACACGAGAGATCACTGAAGCTTTCTTT | CASSQTREITEAFF
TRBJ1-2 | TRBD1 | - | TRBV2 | TGTGCCAGCAGTGAATGGGGGACAGGGCGTATGATTGGCGGCTATGGCTACACCTTC | CASSEWGTGRMIGGYGYTF
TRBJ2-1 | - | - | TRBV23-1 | TGCGCCAGCAGTCAATCGAAGGGGGGTAGCGATGAGCAGTTCTTC | CASSQSKGGSDEQFF
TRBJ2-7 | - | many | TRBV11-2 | TGTGCCAGCAGCTTAGGTGTTGACGGCTACGAGCAGTACTTC | CASSLGVDGYEQYF
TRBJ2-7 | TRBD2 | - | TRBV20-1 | TGCAGTGCTAGAGGGCTAGCGGGAGCTGGGGGGGGCGAGCAGTACTTC | CSARGLAGAGGGEQYF
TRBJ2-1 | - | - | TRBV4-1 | TGCGCCAGCAGCCCACTATTAATCAATGAGCAGTTCTTC | CASSPLLINEQFF
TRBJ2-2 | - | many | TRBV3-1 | TGTGCCAGCAGGAAAGGGGACCTTAACACCGGGGAGCTGTTTTTT | CASRKGDLNTGELFF
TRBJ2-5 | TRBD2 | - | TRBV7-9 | TGTGCCAGCAGTCCGTGGGGGAGCGGGAAGGAGACCCAGTACTTC | CASSPWGSGKETQYF
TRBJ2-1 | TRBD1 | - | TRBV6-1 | TGTGCCAGCAGGGACAGGGCTTCAGGTTCCTACAATGAGCAGTTCTTC | CASRDRASGSYNEQFF
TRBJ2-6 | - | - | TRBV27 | TGTGCCAGCAGTCCCCGTGTAGGCCACTCTGGGGCCAACGTCCTGACTTTC | CASSPRVGHSGANVLTF
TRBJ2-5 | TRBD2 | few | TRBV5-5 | TGTGCCAGCAGCTCGGGACTAGCGGGAGGTGCGCGGGAGACCCAGTACTTC | CASSSGLAGGARETQYF
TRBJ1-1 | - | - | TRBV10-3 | TGTGCCATCAGTGAGTCGGGCAAGAACACTGAAGCTTTCTTT | CAISESGKNTEAFF
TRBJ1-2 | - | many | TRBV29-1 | TGCAGCCCCGGACAAGACTATGGCTACACCTTC | CSPGQDYGYTF
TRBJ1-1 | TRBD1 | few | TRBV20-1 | TGCAGTGCGAGCGACAGGGTGAACACTGAAGCTTTCTTT | CSASDRVNTEAFF